A single TCR beta chain is shown here with its context. Its cognate antigen is unknown. The germline V gene encodes CDR1 SGHTS and CDR2 YDEGEE. The CDR3 sequence is 10 residues long. The ends were cut back, 7 bases at V and 10 bases at J, with 9 bases in the middle. This specimen belongs to a study of OX40 agonist ivuxolimab in advanced cancers. Study as a whole: Ivuxolimab was administered intravenously to patients at 0.01 to 10 mg/kg every 2 weeks. Cancers in dose escalation were hepatocellular, melanoma, renal cell and head and neck.

Findings of the study overall: The average count of expanded clones was higher among CD8+ T cells than among CD4+. Antigen targets of the expanded peripheral T cells went undetermined.

Profiling relied on immunoSEQ multiplex PCR, and the TCRdb table lists in-frame clones only, not all of them. The sample has about 58,000 clones, 79% seen once. Sequences were derived from CD4+ or CD8+ T cells sorted from blood, sampled in a trial of the OX40 agonist ivuxolimab. The sequence was collected from an adult with an advanced solid tumor such as melanoma, head and neck, liver or kidney cancer. This chain connects TRBV5-8 to TRBJ1-5; D unresolved. The CDR3 coding sequence is TGTGCCAGCTCGGAGAGCCCCCAGCATTTT. This translates into CASSESPQHF.